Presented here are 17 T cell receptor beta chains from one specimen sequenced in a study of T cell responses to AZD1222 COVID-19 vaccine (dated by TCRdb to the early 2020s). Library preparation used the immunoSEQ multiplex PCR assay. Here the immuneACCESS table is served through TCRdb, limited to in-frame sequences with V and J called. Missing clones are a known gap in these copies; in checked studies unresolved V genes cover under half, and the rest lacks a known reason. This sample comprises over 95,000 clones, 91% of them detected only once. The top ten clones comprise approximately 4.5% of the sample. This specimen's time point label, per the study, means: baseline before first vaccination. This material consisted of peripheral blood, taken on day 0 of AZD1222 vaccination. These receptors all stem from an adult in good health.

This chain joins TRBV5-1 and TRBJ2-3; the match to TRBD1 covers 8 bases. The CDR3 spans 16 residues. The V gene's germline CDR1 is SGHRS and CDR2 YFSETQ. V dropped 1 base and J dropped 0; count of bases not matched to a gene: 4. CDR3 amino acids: CASSLRTGTSTDTQYF. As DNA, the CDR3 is TGCGCCAGCAGCTTGAGGACAGGGACAAGCACAGATACGCAGTATTTT. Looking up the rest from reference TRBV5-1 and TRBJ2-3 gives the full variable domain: KAGVTQTPRYLIKTRGQQVTLSCSPISGHRSVSWYQQTPGQGLQFLFEYFSETQRNKGNFPGRFSGRQFSNSRSEMNVSTLELGDSALYLCASSLRTGTSTDTQYFGPGTRLTVL.

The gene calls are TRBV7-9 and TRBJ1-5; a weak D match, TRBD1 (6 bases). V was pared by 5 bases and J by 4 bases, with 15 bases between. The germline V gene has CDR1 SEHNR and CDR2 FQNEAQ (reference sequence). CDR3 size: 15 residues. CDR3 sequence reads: CASSPPGGRNQPQHF. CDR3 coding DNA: TGTGCCAGCAGCCCCCCCGGGGGGCGAAATCAGCCCCAGCATTTT. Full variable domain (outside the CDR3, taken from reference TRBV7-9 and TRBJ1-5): DTGVSQNPRHKITKRGQNVTFRCDPISEHNRLYWYRQTLGQGPEFLTYFQNEAQLEKSRLLSDRFSAERPKGSFSTLEIQRTEQGDSAMYLCASSPPGGRNQPQHFGDGTRLSIL.

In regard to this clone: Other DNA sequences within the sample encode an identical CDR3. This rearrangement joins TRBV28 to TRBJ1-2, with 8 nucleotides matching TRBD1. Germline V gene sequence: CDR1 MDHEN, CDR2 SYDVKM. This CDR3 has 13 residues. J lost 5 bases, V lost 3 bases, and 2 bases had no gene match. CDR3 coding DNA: TGTGCCAGCAGTTTGACAGGGGATTATGGCTACACCTTC. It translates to CASSLTGDYGYTF.

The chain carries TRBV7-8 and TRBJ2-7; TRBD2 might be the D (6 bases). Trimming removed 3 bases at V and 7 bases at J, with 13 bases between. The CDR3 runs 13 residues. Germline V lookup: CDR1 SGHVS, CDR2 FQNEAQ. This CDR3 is CASSLAGSWEQYF. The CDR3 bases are TGTGCCAGCAGCTTGGCGGGGTCGTGGGAGCAGTACTTC.

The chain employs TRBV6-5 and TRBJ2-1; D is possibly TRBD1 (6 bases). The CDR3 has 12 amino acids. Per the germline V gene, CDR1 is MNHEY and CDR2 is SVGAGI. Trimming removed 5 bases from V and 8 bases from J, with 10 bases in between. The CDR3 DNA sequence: TGTGCCAGCAGTCAAACAGGGTATGAGCAGTTCTTC. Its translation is CASSQTGYEQFF.

CDR3: CASSSTQGVTDEAFF. As DNA, the CDR3 is TGTGCCAGCTCATCGACACAGGGGGTCACAGATGAAGCTTTCTTT. The rearrangement links TRBV18 to TRBJ1-1; TRBD1 agrees at 8 bases. The CDR3 runs to 15 residues. Trimming took 5 bases from V and 7 from J; bases not matched to a gene: 12. Germline V CDR1 and CDR2: KGHSH, LQKENI. Full variable domain (missing parts from reference TRBV18 and TRBJ1-1): NAGVMQNPRHLVRRRGQEARLRCSPMKGHSHVYWYRQLPEEGLKFMVYLQKENIIDESGMPKERFSAEFPKEGPSILRIQQVVRGDSAAYFCASSSTQGVTDEAFFGQGTRLTVV.

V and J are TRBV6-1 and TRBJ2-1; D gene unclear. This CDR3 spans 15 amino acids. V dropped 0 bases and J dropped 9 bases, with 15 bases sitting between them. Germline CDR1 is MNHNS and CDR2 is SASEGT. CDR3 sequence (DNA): TGTGCCAGCAGTGAAGCGGGAACCGCAGCATTTGAGCAGTTCTTC. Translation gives CASSEAGTAAFEQFF.

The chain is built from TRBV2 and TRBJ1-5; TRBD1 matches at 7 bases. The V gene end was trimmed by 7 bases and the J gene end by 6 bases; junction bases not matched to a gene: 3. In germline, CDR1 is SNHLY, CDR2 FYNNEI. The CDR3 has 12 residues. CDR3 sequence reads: CASKGGFQPQHF. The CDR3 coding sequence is TGTGCCAGCAAAGGGGGCTTTCAGCCCCAGCATTTT.

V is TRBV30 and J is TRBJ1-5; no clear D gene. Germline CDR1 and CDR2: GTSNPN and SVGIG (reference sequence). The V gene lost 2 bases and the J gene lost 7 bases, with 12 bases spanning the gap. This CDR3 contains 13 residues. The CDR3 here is CAWSKEGGQPQHF. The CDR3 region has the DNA TGTGCCTGGAGTAAGGAGGGCGGGCAGCCCCAGCATTTT.

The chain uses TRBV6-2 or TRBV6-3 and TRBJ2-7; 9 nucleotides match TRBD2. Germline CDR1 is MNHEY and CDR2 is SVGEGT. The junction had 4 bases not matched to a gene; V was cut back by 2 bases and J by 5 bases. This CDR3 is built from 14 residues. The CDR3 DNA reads TGTGCCAGCAGTTACAGCCTAGCGGGACACGAGCAGTACTTC. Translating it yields CASSYSLAGHEQYF.

The CDR3 reads CASSSWTDNTEAFF. CDR3 DNA sequence: TGCGCCAGCAGCTCCTGGACAGACAACACTGAAGCTTTCTTT. The chain carries TRBV5-1 and TRBJ1-1; D is possibly TRBD1 (6 bases). Germline V gives CDR1 SGHRS, CDR2 YFSETQ. CDR3 length: 14 amino acids. V was pared by 3 bases and J by 2 bases, with 11 bases between.

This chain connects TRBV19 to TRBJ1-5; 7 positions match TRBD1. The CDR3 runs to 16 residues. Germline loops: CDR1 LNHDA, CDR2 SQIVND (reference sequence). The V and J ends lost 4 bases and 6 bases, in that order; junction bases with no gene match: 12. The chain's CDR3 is CASSTRGQLGIQPQHF. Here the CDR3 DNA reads TGTGCCAGTAGTACTCGGGGACAGCTAGGGATTCAGCCCCAGCATTTT.

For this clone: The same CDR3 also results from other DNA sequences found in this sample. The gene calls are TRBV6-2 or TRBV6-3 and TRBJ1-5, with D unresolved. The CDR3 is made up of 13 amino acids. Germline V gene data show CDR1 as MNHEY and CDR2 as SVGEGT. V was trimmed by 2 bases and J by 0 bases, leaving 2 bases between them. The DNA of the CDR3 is TGTGCCAGCAGTTACAGTAGCAATCAGCCCCAGCATTTT. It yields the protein CASSYSSNQPQHF.

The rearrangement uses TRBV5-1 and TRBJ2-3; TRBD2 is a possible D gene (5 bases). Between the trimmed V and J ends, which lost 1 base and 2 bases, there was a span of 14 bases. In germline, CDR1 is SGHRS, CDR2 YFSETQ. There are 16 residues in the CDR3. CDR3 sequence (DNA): TGCGCCAGCAGCTTGACGAGCGAGGGTCCCACAGATACGCAGTATTTT. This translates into CASSLTSEGPTDTQYF.

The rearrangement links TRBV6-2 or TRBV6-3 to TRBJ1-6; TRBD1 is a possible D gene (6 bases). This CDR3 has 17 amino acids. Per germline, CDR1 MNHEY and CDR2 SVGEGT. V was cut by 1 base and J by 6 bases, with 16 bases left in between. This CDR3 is CASSYLSWTESNSPLHF. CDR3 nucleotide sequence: TGTGCCAGCAGTTACTTAAGTTGGACAGAGAGTAATTCACCCCTCCACTTT.

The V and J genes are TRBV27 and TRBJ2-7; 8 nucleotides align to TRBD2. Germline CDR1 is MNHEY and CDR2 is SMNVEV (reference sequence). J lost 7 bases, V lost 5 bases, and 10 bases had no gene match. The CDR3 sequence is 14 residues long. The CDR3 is CASSPLAGWMEQYF. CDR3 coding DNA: TGTGCCAGCAGTCCGCTAGCGGGTTGGATGGAGCAGTACTTC.

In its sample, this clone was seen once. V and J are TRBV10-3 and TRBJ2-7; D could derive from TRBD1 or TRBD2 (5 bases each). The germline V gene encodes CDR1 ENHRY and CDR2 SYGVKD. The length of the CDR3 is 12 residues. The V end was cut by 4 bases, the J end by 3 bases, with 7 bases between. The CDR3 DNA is TGTGCCATCAGTGTTGGGGGCTACGAGCAGTACTTC. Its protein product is CAISVGGYEQYF.